These 3 T cell receptor beta chains were sequenced from one sample in a study of cytomegalovirus exposure and HLA in healthy donors. In the PCR, 60 Vbeta and 13 Jbeta primers were used. Only in-frame clones appear in the TCRdb table, and some are missing; sequencing was by immunoSEQ multiplex PCR. The sample consists of under 200,000 clones, over 75% of them appearing once. The sample taken for sequencing was PBMCs. Receptors were obtained from a man in his forties or fifties in good health and CMV-seropositive.

The V and J genes are TRBV6-5 and TRBJ2-7, with 12 bases aligning to TRBD1. The CDR3 contains 15 residues. Germline-derived CDR1 and CDR2 are MNHEY and SVGAGI. Trimming took 5 bases from V and 4 from J; bases not matched to a gene: 6. CDR3 nucleotide sequence: TGTGCCAGCAGTGGCCCGGGACAGGGGGCGTACGAGCAGTACTTC. Translation: CASSGPGQGAYEQYF.

The rearrangement links TRBV19 to TRBJ2-5; 14 bases agree with TRBD2. The length of the CDR3 is 15 residues. Germline CDR1 and CDR2: LNHDA and SQIVND (reference sequence). V was pared by 5 bases and J by 4 bases, with 3 bases of the junction left unmatched. Here the CDR3 DNA reads TGTGCCAGTAGTTTGACTAGCGGGGGGGCAGAGACCCAGTACTTC. Amino acid sequence: CASSLTSGGAETQYF.

CDR3 in amino acids: CASSPTGDGYTF. The CDR3 DNA reads as TGTGCCAGCAGTCCTACAGGAGATGGCTACACCTTC. V gene TRBV28 combines with J gene TRBJ1-2; tentative D call: TRBD1 (5 bases). Trimming pared 5 bases from V and 6 bases from J, leaving 10 bases between. CDR3 length: 12 amino acids. Germline values: CDR1 MDHEN, CDR2 SYDVKM.